This T cell receptor beta chain was recovered during a study of cytomegalovirus exposure and HLA in healthy donors. V lost 2 bases, J lost 2 bases, and 7 bases lay in between. CDR3 length: 15 residues. CDR1 MNHEY and CDR2 SVGAGI come from the germline V gene. Amplification used 60 Vbeta primers and 13 Jbeta primers. Clones were read by immunoSEQ multiplex PCR, and TCRdb kept only the in-frame ones, dropping some. This sample has 100,000 to 150,000 clones, with about two thirds found just once. Specimen: PBMCs. This TCR came from a young man in good health and CMV-seronegative. The chain uses TRBV6-5 and TRBJ1-6; D call uncertain. This CDR3 reads CASSYQNPYNSPLHF. CDR3 DNA: TGTGCCAGCAGTTACCAGAATCCCTATAATTCACCCCTCCACTTT.